Following are 13 T cell receptor beta chains from one sample sequenced in a study of blood T cells in healthy people across ages. Alongside a J-beta primer mix, a sample-barcoded 5' primer served in a second PCR lasting about 6 to 12 cycles. A single record per CDR3 protein comes from TCRdb applying MiXCR to the 5' RACE reads. This repertoire shows 710,000 or so distinct CDR3 sequences, 32% found once; its top ten account for approximately 15%. The sequencing input was blood. These receptors all stem from a woman aged 80 or over in good health.

This clonotype was observed a handful of times. The chain links TRBV20-1 to TRBJ1-5; 7 bases align to TRBD1. Germline V CDR1 and CDR2: DFQATT, SNEGSKA (reference sequence). There are 15 residues in the CDR3. The trim removed 3 bases at V and 2 bases at J, leaving 7 bases unmatched. The CDR3 loop is CSASRTGWGNQPQHF. DNA of the CDR3: TGCAGTGCTAGTAGGACAGGCTGGGGCAATCAGCCCCAGCATTTT.

The sample holds a few counts of this clonotype. This sequence joins TRBV7-2 and TRBJ1-4; a possible D gene is TRBD1 (6 bases). Trimming took 1 base from V and 6 from J, leaving 9 bases between them. CDR3 size: 14 residues. Germline V CDR1 and CDR2: SGHTA, FQGNSA. CDR3 nucleotide sequence: TGTGCCAGCAGCTTAGAGGGGGGCGATGAAAAACTGTTTTTT. Translated: CASSLEGGDEKLFF.

At least ten counts were recorded for this clonotype. V gene TRBV6-5 combines with J gene TRBJ2-7; D unresolved. CDR1 and CDR2 (germline): MNHEY, SVGAGI. The CDR3 has 14 residues. The V end lost 0 bases, the J end lost 4 bases, and 10 bases lay between the germline ends. CDR3 in DNA: TGTGCCAGCAGTTACTCAGGACGGAAGTACGAGCAGTACTTC. Its protein is CASSYSGRKYEQYF.

This clonotype has a handful of counts. This chain links TRBV15 with TRBJ1-5, with D possibly TRBD1 on 6 matching bases. This CDR3 contains 17 residues. V was pared by 0 bases and J by 2 bases, with 14 bases between. In germline, CDR1 is LNHNV, CDR2 YYDKDF (reference sequence). CDR3 nucleotide sequence: TGTGCCACCAGCAGAGATCTTCTGGGGGCCGGCAATCAGCCCCAGCATTTT. Amino acids: CATSRDLLGAGNQPQHF.

Only one count was recorded for this clonotype. This may be a read error, as it is one base from a much larger clone. This sequence joins TRBV7-3 and TRBJ1-5; no clear D gene. Germline-derived CDR1 and CDR2 are SGHTA and FQGTGA. V lost 6 bases to trimming and J lost 5 bases, with 11 bases between them. CDR3 length equals 13 residues. DNA for the CDR3: TGTGCCAGCAGTGCCAATGCCTATCAGCCCCAGCATTTT. It is translated as CASSANAYQPQHF.

Worth noting for this clonotype: This may arise from a read error, as a much more abundant clone is one base away. The chain carries TRBV30 and TRBJ1-2, with no clear D. CDR1 is GTSNPN, CDR2 SVGIG, per germline (reference sequence). Trimming took 5 bases from V and 13 from J, leaving 14 bases between them. This CDR3 has 10 residues. CDR3 DNA sequence: TGTGCCTGGGGTTCGAGGGCATTCACCTTC. Its translation: CAWGSRAFTF.

This clonotype was counted many times. This sequence joins TRBV4-3 and TRBJ1-2, with TRBD1 matching over 7 bases. The germline V gene encodes CDR1 LGHNA and CDR2 YSLEER. This CDR3 is built from 18 residues. The J segment lost 5 bases and the V segment lost 0 bases, leaving 15 bases of the junction unmatched. The CDR3 nucleotides are TGCGCCAGCAGCCAAGATCTCGGGTCAGGGGGAAGTGGTTATGGCTACACCTTC. It yields the protein CASSQDLGSGGSGYGYTF.

The chain links TRBV13 to TRBJ1-1, with D possibly being TRBD1 (5 bases). This CDR3 spans 15 amino acids. Trimming removed 0 bases at V and 3 bases at J, with 11 bases between. The germline V gene has CDR1 PRHDT and CDR2 FYEKMQ (reference sequence). Written as DNA, the CDR3 is TGTGCCAGCAGCTTAGGCTCAACAGGTCACACTGAAGCTTTCTTT. Its protein product is CASSLGSTGHTEAFF.

The rearrangement uses TRBV7-3 and TRBJ1-5, with D possibly matching TRBD1 (5 bases). The germline gives CDR1 SGHTA, CDR2 FQGTGA. V was clipped by 0 bases and J by 2 bases, with 20 bases between them. CDR3 length: 19 residues. CDR3 in amino acids: CASSLTVYTGKYRNQPQHF. The CDR3 DNA follows: TGTGCCAGCAGCTTAACAGTTTATACAGGAAAGTATCGCAATCAGCCCCAGCATTTT.

This clonotype was observed many times. The rearrangement uses TRBV7-2 and TRBJ2-3; 7 nucleotides line up with TRBD2. Looked up from germline, CDR1 is SGHTA and CDR2 is FQGNSA. CDR3 length: 17 amino acids. The V segment lost 0 bases and the J segment 1 base; nucleotides outside the gene matches: 7. CDR3 nucleotides: TGTGCCAGCAGCTTAGCGTCGGGCGGGGGTGGCACAGATACGCAGTATTTT. This encodes CASSLASGGGGTDTQYF.

This clonotype was counted at least ten times. The CDR3: CSARDLRQGAYNEQFF. In DNA, the CDR3 is TGCAGTGCTAGAGATCTTCGCCAGGGGGCCTACAATGAGCAGTTCTTC. The V call is TRBV20-1, the J call TRBJ2-1; 7 bases are a match to TRBD1. CDR3 length equals 16 residues. V shed 0 bases and J 2 bases; nucleotides not matched to a gene: 7. The germline CDR1 and CDR2 sequences are DFQATT and SNEGSKA (reference sequence).

Ten or more counts support this clonotype. The chain combines TRBV5-1 with TRBJ2-5, with D unresolved. V was cut by 0 bases and J by 10 bases, with 10 bases left in between. The CDR3 has 12 amino acids. Germline CDR1 SGHRS, CDR2 YFSETQ. The CDR3 reads CASSLDMTVQYF. DNA of the CDR3: TGCGCCAGCAGCTTGGATATGACGGTCCAGTACTTC.

The chain uses TRBV20-1 and TRBJ1-3; D might be TRBD1 (5 bases). V gave up 2 bases and J gave up 4 bases, with 18 bases separating them. Per the germline V gene, CDR1 is DFQATT and CDR2 is SNEGSKA (reference sequence). CDR3 size: 16 residues. Here the CDR3 reads CSARIPGGVGGNTIYF. In DNA form, the CDR3 reads TGCAGTGCTAGAATCCCCGGGGGAGTAGGGGGAAACACCATATATTTT.